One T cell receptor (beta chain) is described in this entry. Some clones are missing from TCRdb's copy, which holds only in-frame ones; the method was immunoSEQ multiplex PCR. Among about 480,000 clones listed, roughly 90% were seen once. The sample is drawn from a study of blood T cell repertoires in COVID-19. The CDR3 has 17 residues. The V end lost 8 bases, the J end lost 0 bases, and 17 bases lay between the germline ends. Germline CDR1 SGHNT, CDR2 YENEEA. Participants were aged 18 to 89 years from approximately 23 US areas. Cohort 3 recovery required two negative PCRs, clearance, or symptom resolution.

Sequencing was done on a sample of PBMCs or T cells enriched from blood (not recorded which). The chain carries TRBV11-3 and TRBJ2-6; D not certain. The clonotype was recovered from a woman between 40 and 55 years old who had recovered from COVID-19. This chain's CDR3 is CASSLRSPRSGANVLTF. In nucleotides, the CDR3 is TGTGCCAGCTCTCTGCGGTCGCCGCGCTCTGGGGCCAACGTCCTGACTTTC.